The rows below give T cell receptor beta chains drawn from one sample of a study of blood T cell repertoires in COVID-19. Method: immunoSEQ multiplex PCR; TCRdb's copy keeps in-frame clones and lacks some. The top ten hold approximately 12% of the sample, which has some 220,000 clones, about 85% seen once. Sequences were obtained from peripheral blood. The receptors originated from a woman aged 18 to 35 who had recovered from COVID-19. Both conserved end residues are part of each CDR3. The D gene is left open where the match is weak. Clone size is shown for a subset of rows, as once, few, many or a class of expanded clone.

.	TRBD2	TRBJ2-3	TRBV5-1	TGCGCCAGCAGCTCAGGACTAGCGGGAGGAGATACGCAGTATTTT	CASSSGLAGGDTQYF
.	TRBD2	TRBJ2-1	TRBV5-5	TGTGCCAGCAGCTTGGGAAAAGCGGGAGGGTTTTTCTATGAGCAGTTCTTC	CASSLGKAGGFFYEQFF
.	TRBD2	TRBJ2-2	TRBV19	TGTGCCAGTAGTATAGATGGGGAGCGGGAGACCTCCTTCGGCGGGGAGCTGTTTTTT	CASSIDGERETSFGGELFF
once	TRBD2	TRBJ2-1	TRBV6-2/TRBV6-3	TGTGCCAGCAGTGGCGCTAGCGGGAGGAGCTCCCACAATGAGCAGTTCTTC	CASSGASGRSSHNEQFF
.	TRBD1	TRBJ1-1	TRBV28	TGTGCCAGCAGTTTAGGGGACAGGGATTCTGAAGCTTTCTTT	CASSLGDRDSEAFF
.	.	TRBJ2-5	TRBV5-4	TGTGCCAGCAGCTTTGGTGTGGGGCTAGAGACCCAGTACTTC	CASSFGVGLETQYF
.	TRBD1	TRBJ2-7	TRBV6-2/TRBV6-3	TGTGCCAGCAGTAAACCGGGACAGAATACCTACGAGCAGTACTTC	CASSKPGQNTYEQYF
.	TRBD2	TRBJ2-7	TRBV12-3/TRBV12-4	TGTGCCAGCAATATAGCGGGGCCCTACGAGCAGTACTTC	CASNIAGPYEQYF
once	TRBD2	TRBJ2-2	TRBV4-3	TGCGCCAGCAGCCAAGATCGAGGGACTAGCTTCGGGGAGCTGTTTTTT	CASSQDRGTSFGELFF
.	TRBD2	TRBJ2-7	TRBV10-3	TGTGCCATCACTGGAAAGGGACTAGCGGAGGCCGAGCAGTACTTC	CAITGKGLAEAEQYF
.	TRBD2	TRBJ2-2	TRBV9	TGTGCCAGCAGCGACAGGACTAGCGGGAACACCGGGGAGCTGTTTTTT	CASSDRTSGNTGELFF
few	TRBD2	TRBJ2-3	TRBV6-6	TGTGCCACTGGACTAGCGGGAGGGCGAGGGACAGATACGCAGTATTTT	CATGLAGGRGTDTQYF
.	.	TRBJ1-1	TRBV7-9	TGTGCCAGCAGCCTTGGACAGGAAGCTTTCTTT	CASSLGQEAFF
.	TRBD1	TRBJ2-3	TRBV30	TGTGCCTGGAGTCGGACAGGGATCGATACGCAGTATTTT	CAWSRTGIDTQYF
.	.	TRBJ1-2	TRBV30	TGTGCCTGGGAGACAGTTCGGGTCCAGAGCTATGGCTACACCTTC	CAWETVRVQSYGYTF
.	.	TRBJ2-7	TRBV6-2/TRBV6-3	TGTGCCAGCAGTTGGTCCCAGTACGAGCAGTACTTC	CASSWSQYEQYF
.	TRBD2	TRBJ2-3	TRBV19	TGTGCCAGTAGTCCTCTGACTAGCGTAGGTTTTGATACGCAGTATTTT	CASSPLTSVGFDTQYF
.	TRBD2	TRBJ2-5	TRBV5-1	TGCGCCAGCACTTCTAGCGGGGGGCTCCAAGAGACCCAGTACTTC	CASTSSGGLQETQYF
.	TRBD2	TRBJ2-1	TRBV6-5	TGTGCCAGCCAGAGAACTAGCGGGAGTCACAATGAGCAGTTCTTC	CASQRTSGSHNEQFF
.	TRBD1	TRBJ2-7	TRBV9	TGTGCCAGCAGCGTAGTCGGGACAGGGGACGAGCAGTACTTC	CASSVVGTGDEQYF
.	.	TRBJ2-5	TRBV12-3/TRBV12-4	TGTGCCAGCAGTTTAATGGCCCATGAGACCCAGTACTTC	CASSLMAHETQYF
.	.	TRBJ2-1	TRBV19	TGTGCCAGTTGGGGAACAGGGATGGCCTACAATGAGCAGTTCTTC	CASWGTGMAYNEQFF
.	TRBD1	TRBJ2-1	TRBV5-1	TGCGCCAGCAGCTTGGGATCGGACAGGGTCTACAATGAGCAGTTCTTC	CASSLGSDRVYNEQFF
once	TRBD2	TRBJ2-3	TRBV30	TGTGCCTGGAGTGGGGGTAGCGGGAACACAGATACGCAGTATTTT	CAWSGGSGNTDTQYF
.	TRBD1	TRBJ1-1	TRBV29-1	TGCAGCGTACTACAGGGGGCGGGAATGAACACTGAAGCTTTCTTT	CSVLQGAGMNTEAFF
.	TRBD2	TRBJ2-5	TRBV30	TGTGCCTGGAGATTAGCGGGAGCTGGTGAGACCCAGTACTTC	CAWRLAGAGETQYF
few	.	TRBJ2-7	TRBV10-2	TGCGCCAGCAGTGAGTCTACGGAGAGTTACGAGCAGTACTTC	CASSESTESYEQYF
.	.	TRBJ2-7	TRBV25-1	TGTGCCAGCAGTGAGCGGGGCGAGCAGTACTTC	CASSERGEQYF
.	TRBD1	TRBJ2-7	TRBV19	TGTGCCAGTAGAGGGACAGGGAGGGAGGAGCAGTACTTC	CASRGTGREEQYF
.	.	TRBJ2-1	TRBV11-2	TGTGCCAGCAGCTTAATGGTCGAGCTCAATGAGCAGTTCTTC	CASSLMVELNEQFF
.	.	TRBJ1-1	TRBV5-4	TGTGCCAGCAGCTCTCCAGGAACCTATCCGGACACTGAAGCTTTCTTT	CASSSPGTYPDTEAFF
once	TRBD2	TRBJ2-3	TRBV14	TGTGCCAGCAGCCACCCCTTTACTAGCGGAAACACAGATACGCAGTATTTT	CASSHPFTSGNTDTQYF
.	TRBD1	TRBJ2-7	TRBV7-2	TGTGCCAGCAGCGAGCACAGGGGGCGGGAGCAGTACTTC	CASSEHRGREQYF
.	TRBD1	TRBJ1-5	TRBV7-2	TGTGCCAGCACCAATGGACAGGGGGTGTCCTACGGGGATCAGCCCCAGCATTTT	CASTNGQGVSYGDQPQHF
once	.	TRBJ1-6	TRBV28	TGTGCCAGCAGTTTAGACAGTAATTCACCCCTCCACTTT	CASSLDSNSPLHF
once	.	TRBJ1-1	TRBV12-5	TGTGCTAGTGGTTTGGTACTGGGGGGGAACACTGAAGCTTTCTTT	CASGLVLGGNTEAFF
.	TRBD1	TRBJ1-1	TRBV5-1	TGCGCCAGCAGCCGGGACAGGTCTGAAGCTTTCTTT	CASSRDRSEAFF
.	TRBD2	TRBJ2-1	TRBV5-5	TGTGCCAGCAGCTCCCCACTAGCGGAGAATGAGCAGTTCTTC	CASSSPLAENEQFF
.	TRBD1	TRBJ1-1	TRBV5-6	TGTGCCAGCAGCTTGGTTGGGACAGGCCGGAACACTGAAGCTTTCTTT	CASSLVGTGRNTEAFF
.	.	TRBJ1-1	TRBV7-6	TGTGCCAGCAGCTTAGAAGGAGGGACCCACTTAAACACTGAAGCTTTCTTT	CASSLEGGTHLNTEAFF
.	TRBD2	TRBJ2-1	TRBV4-1	TGCGCCAGCAGCCAACTACGCCCTAGCGGGAGGGTCTACAATGAGCAGTTCTTC	CASSQLRPSGRVYNEQFF